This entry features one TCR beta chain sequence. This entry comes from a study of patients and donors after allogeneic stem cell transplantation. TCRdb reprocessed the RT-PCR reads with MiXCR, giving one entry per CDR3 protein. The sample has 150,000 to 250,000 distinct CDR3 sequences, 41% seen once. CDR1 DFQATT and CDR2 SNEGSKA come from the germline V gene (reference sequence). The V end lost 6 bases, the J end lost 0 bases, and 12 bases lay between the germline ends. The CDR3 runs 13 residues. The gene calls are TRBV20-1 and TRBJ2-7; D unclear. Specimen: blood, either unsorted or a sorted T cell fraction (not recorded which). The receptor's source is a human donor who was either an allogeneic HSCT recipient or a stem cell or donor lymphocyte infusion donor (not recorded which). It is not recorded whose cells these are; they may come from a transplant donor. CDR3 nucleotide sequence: TGCAGTGCCTGGACGGACGGCTCCTACGAGCAGTACTTC. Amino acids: CSAWTDGSYEQYF.